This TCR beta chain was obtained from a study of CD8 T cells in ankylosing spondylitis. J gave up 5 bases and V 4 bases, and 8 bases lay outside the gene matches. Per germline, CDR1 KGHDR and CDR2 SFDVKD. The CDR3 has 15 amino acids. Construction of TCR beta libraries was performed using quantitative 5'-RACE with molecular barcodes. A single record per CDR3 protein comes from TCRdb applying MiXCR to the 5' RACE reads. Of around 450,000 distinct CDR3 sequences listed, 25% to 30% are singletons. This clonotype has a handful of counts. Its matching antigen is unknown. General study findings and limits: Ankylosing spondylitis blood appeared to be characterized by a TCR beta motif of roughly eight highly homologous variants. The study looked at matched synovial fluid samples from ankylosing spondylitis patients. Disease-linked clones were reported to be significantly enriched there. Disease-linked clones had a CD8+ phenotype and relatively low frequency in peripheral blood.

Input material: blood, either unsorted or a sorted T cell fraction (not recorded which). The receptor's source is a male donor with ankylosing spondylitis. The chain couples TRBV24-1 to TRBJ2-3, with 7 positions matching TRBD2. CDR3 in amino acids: CATSEVGGLEDTQYF. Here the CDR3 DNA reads TGTGCCACCAGTGAAGTGGGAGGGTTGGAAGATACGCAGTATTTT.